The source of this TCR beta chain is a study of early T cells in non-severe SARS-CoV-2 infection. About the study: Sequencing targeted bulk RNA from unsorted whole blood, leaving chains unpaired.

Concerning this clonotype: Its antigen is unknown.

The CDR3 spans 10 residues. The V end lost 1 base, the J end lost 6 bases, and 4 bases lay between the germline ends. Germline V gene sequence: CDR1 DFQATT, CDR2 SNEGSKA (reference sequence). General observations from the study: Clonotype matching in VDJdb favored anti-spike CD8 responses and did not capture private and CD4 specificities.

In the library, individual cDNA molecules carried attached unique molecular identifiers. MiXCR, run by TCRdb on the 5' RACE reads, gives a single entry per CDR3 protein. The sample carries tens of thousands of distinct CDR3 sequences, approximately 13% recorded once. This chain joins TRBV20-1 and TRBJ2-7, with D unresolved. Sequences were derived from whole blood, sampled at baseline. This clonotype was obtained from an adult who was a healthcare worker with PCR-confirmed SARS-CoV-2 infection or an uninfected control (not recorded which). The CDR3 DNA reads TGCAGTGCTAGAGGGCCCGAGCAGTACTTC. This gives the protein CSARGPEQYF.